What follows are 4 T cell receptor beta chains derived from one specimen sequenced in a study of post-analysis software for immune sequencing data. Study conclusions and caveats: With TRBV5-6, TRBV5-1 and TRBV20-1 included, about five TRBV segments were more frequent in patients than in controls.

For these receptors, no antigen is known. Unique molecular identifiers had been added to the TCR beta cDNA libraries. TCRdb itself ran the PCR reads through MiXCR, one entry per CDR3 protein. Among hundreds of thousands of distinct CDR3 sequences listed, 30% were seen once. Sequenced sample: blood. These receptors came from a girl aged 10-17 years with multiple sclerosis.

This chain joins TRBV9 and TRBJ1-1; D call uncertain. Germline CDR1 and CDR2: SGDLS and YYNGEE. Trimming removed 0 bases at V and 3 bases at J, with 12 bases between. CDR3 length: 15 amino acids. The CDR3 coding sequence is TGTGCCAGCAGCGTAGCCCGGGAATCGGACACTGAAGCTTTCTTT. This translates into CASSVARESDTEAFF.

Turning to this clonotype: One base away lies a much larger clone, so this may be a sequencing read error. J is TRBJ2-3 and V is TRBV29-1; D not resolved. The CDR3 is made up of 15 amino acids. Germline V gene lookup returns CDR1 SQVTM and CDR2 ANQGSEA. The V end was cut by 4 bases, the J end by 1 base, with 15 bases between. The CDR3 nucleotides are TGCAGCGTTGGAGCCCTGGCGATCGGCACAGATACGCAGTATTTT. Translating gives CSVGALAIGTDTQYF.

V and J are TRBV7-2 and TRBJ2-3; D possibly corresponds to TRBD2 (6 bases). V dropped 5 bases and J dropped 6 bases, with 18 bases sitting between them. Germline lookup yields CDR1 SGHTA and CDR2 FQGNSA. The CDR3 is 15 amino acids. The CDR3 DNA sequence: TGTGCCAGCAGCACCCTGGGGGGTGGACTGGATACGCAGTATTTT. It codes for CASSTLGGGLDTQYF.

This clonotype was picked up a small number of times. The rearrangement links TRBV5-1 to TRBJ2-6, with 9 bases matching TRBD1. V shed 2 bases and J 0 bases; nucleotides not matched to a gene: 3. The germline gives CDR1 SGHRS, CDR2 YFSETQ. The CDR3 is 17 residues long. The CDR3 DNA sequence: TGCGCCAGCAGCTTACAGGGGGCCAACTCTGGGGCCAACGTCCTGACTTTC. As protein: CASSLQGANSGANVLTF.